This T cell receptor beta chain was captured by sequencing in a study of T cell responses to AZD1222 COVID-19 vaccine. Study-wide findings and caveats: Clonal diversity may have been underestimated in mostly white British donors. Reportedly, close to half of spike-specific TCRs are directed against unmutated variant regions.

Details on this clone: Its target is not known.

Between the trimmed V and J ends, which lost 5 bases and 5 bases, there was a span of 3 bases. This CDR3 spans 11 amino acids. Germline-derived CDR1 and CDR2 are KGHSH and LQKENI. The repertoire was sequenced with immunoSEQ multiplex PCR; TCRdb's copy has only in-frame clones and lacks some. The sample has over 90,000 clones, approximately 90% seen once. Sequencing used peripheral blood, obtained 28 days after the second AZD1222 dose. The V call is TRBV18, the J call TRBJ2-2; the D is unclear. The TCR sequence derives from an adult who received the AZD1222 COVID-19 vaccine. The CDR3 is CASSETGELFF. DNA for the CDR3: TGTGCCAGCTCAGAAACCGGGGAGCTGTTTTTT.